This TCR beta chain was sequenced in a study of blood T cell repertoires in COVID-19. Study information: Samples of COVID-19 (acute and convalescent) were obtained from the United States, Italy and Spain. T cells, B-cell-depleted T cells, or PBMCs provided the cDNA or gDNA that served as material.

Trimming at V came to 4 bases and at J to 5 bases, leaving 11 bases not matched to a gene. Germline V gene data show CDR1 as KGHSH and CDR2 as LQKENI. This CDR3 spans 15 amino acids. As originally analysed: Reference gene primer amplification gave estimated nucleated cell counts. This table comes from immunoSEQ multiplex PCR, and its TCRdb copy is limited to in-frame clones, with some not included. V and J calls and clone size are those listed in that table; D and trimming were worked out from the DNA. The profile shows tens of thousands of clones, 65% to 85% of them singletons. The material sequenced was peripheral blood. The chain combines TRBV18 with TRBJ2-7; 7 bases are shared with TRBD1. The TCR sequence derives from a man aged 50-59 years with active COVID-19. CDR3 region: CASSRQAGGADEQYF. CDR3 in DNA: TGTGCCAGCTCACGCCAAGCAGGGGGTGCCGACGAGCAGTACTTC.